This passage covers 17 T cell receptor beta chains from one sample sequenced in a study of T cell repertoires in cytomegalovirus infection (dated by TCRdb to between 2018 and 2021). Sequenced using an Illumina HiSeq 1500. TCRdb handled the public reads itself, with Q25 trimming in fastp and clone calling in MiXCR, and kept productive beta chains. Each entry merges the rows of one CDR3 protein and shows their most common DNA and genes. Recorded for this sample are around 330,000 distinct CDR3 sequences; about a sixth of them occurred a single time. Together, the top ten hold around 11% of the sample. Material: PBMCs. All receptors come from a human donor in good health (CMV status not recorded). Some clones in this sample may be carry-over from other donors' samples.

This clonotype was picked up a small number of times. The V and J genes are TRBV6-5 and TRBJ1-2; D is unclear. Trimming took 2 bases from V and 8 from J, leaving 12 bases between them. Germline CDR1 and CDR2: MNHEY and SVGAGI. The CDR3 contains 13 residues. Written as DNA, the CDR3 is TGTGCCAGCAGTTACGGAAGGTCCACGGGCTACACCTTC. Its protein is CASSYGRSTGYTF.

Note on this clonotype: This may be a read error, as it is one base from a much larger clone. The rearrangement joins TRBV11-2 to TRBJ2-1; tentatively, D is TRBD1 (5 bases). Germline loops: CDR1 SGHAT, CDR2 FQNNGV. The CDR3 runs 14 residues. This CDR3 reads CASSLSAGNNGQFF. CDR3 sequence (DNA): TGTGCCAGCAGCTTAAGCGCAGGGAACAATGGGCAGTTCTTC.

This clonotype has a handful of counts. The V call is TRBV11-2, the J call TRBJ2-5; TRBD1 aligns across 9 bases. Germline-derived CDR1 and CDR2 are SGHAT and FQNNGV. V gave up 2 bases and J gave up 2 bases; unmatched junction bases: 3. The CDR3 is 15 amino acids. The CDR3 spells CASSLSGTGQETQYF. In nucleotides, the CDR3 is TGTGCCAGCAGCTTATCGGGGACAGGGCAAGAGACCCAGTACTTC.

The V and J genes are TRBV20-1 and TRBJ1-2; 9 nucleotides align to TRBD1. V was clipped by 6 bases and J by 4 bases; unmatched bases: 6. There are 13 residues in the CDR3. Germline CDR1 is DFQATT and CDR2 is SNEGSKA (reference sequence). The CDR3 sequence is CSAGQGPFYGYTF. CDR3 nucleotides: TGCAGTGCCGGACAGGGGCCGTTCTATGGCTACACCTTC.

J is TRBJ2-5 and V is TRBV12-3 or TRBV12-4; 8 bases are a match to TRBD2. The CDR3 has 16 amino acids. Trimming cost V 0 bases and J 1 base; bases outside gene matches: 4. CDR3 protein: CASSLAQRGFQETQYF. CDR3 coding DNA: TGTGCCAGCAGTTTAGCCCAGCGGGGGTTCCAAGAGACCCAGTACTTC.

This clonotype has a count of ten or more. The CDR3 nucleotides are TGTGCCAGCAGTTCCGAATGGGACAGTGGGGGTTCCTACGAGCAGTACTTC. Its protein is CASSSEWDSGGSYEQYF. The rearrangement joins TRBV27 to TRBJ2-7; TRBD1 matches 7 bases. Trimming took 4 bases from V and 1 from J; bases not matched to a gene: 13. Germline CDR1 is MNHEY and CDR2 is SMNVEV (reference sequence). This CDR3 has 17 amino acids.

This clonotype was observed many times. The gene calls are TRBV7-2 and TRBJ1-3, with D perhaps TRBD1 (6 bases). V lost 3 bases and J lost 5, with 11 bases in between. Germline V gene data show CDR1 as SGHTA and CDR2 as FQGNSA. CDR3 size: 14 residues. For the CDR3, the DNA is TGTGCCAGCAGCTTGGAAAGGGGGAGAAACACCATATATTTT. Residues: CASSLERGRNTIYF.

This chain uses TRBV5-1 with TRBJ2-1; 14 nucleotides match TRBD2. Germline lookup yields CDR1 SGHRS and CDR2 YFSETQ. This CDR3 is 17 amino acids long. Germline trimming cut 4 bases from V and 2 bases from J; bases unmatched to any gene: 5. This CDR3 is CASSPTSGGAAYNEQFF. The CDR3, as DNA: TGCGCCAGCAGCCCGACTAGCGGGGGGGCGGCCTACAATGAGCAGTTCTTC. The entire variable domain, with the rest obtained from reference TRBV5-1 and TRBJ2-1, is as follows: KAGVTQTPRYLIKTRGQQVTLSCSPISGHRSVSWYQQTPGQGLQFLFEYFSETQRNKGNFPGRFSGRQFSNSRSEMNVSTLELGDSALYLCASSPTSGGAAYNEQFFGPGTRLTVL.

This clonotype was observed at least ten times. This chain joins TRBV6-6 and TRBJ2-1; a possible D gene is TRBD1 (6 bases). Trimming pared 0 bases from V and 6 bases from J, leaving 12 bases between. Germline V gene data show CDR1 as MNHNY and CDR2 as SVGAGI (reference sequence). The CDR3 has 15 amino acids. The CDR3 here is CASSYSWDTSNEQFF. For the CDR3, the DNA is TGTGCCAGCAGTTACTCCTGGGACACATCCAATGAGCAGTTCTTC.

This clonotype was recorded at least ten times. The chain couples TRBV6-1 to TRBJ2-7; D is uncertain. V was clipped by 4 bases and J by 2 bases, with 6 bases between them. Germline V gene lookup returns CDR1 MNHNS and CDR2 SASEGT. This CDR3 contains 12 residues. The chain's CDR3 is CASSGPPYEQYF. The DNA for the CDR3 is TGTGCCAGCAGTGGCCCCCCCTACGAGCAGTACTTC.

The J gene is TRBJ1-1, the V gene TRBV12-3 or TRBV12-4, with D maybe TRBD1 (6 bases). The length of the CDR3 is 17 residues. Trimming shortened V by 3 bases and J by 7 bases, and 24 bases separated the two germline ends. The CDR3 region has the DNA TGTGCCAGCAGTTTTAAAGTGGCAGCCGGGGGCTATAGTGAAGCTTTCTTT. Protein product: CASSFKVAAGGYSEAFF.

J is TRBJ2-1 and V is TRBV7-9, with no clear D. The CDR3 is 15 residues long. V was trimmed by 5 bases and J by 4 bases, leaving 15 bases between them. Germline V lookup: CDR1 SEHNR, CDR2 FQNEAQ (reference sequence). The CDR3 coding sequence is TGTGCCAGCAGCCCAGGCCGGGCTACTTACAATGAGCAGTTCTTC. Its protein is CASSPGRATYNEQFF.

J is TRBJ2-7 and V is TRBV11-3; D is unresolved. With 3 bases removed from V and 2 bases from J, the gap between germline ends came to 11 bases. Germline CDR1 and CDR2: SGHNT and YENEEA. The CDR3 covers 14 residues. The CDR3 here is CASSLGNPPYEQYF. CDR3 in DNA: TGTGCCAGCAGCTTGGGGAACCCCCCCTACGAGCAGTACTTC.

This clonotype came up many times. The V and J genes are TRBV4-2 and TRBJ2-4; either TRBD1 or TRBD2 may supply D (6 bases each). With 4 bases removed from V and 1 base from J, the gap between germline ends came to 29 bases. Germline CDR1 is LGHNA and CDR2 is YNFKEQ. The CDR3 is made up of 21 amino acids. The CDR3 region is CASSPTGPISGRDLAKNIQYF. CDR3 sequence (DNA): TGTGCCAGCAGCCCGACAGGACCGATCTCGGGCCGGGACTTGGCCAAAAACATTCAGTACTTC.

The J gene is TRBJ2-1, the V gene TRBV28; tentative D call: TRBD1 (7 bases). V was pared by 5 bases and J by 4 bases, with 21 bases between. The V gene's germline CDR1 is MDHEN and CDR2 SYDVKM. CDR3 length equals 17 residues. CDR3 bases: TGTGCCAGCAGTCCTGGGACAGCGAGGGGACTTTACAATGAGCAGTTCTTC. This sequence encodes CASSPGTARGLYNEQFF.

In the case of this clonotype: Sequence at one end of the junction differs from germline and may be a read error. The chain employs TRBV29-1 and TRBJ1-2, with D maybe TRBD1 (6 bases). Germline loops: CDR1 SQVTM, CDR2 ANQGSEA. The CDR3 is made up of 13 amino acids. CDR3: CSVEGQPDYGYTF. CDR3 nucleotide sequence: TGCAGCGTAGAAGGACAGCCAGACTATGGCTACACCTTC.

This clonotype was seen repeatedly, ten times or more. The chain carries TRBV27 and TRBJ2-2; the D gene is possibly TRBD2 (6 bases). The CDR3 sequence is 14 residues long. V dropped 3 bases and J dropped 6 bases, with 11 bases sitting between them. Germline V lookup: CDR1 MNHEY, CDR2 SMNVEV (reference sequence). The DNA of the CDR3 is TGTGCCAGCAGTTTTCTGGGACTGGCCGGGGAGCTGTTTTTT. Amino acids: CASSFLGLAGELFF.